The 3 T cell receptor beta chains presented below share a single source sample, sequenced in a study of shared clonotypes between healthy human individuals. The method was immunoSEQ multiplex PCR; TCRdb's version includes in-frame clones alone and lacks a portion of them. The data contain about 480,000 clones, almost 80% of them singletons. Material: PBMCs. All receptors come from a woman aged 40 to 50 in good health. Some clones in this sample may be carry-over from other donors' samples.

The sample holds one count of this clone. The chain employs TRBV5-4 and TRBJ1-5; no firm D call. From germline, CDR1 is SGHNT and CDR2 YYREEE (reference sequence). The CDR3 has 15 residues. Trimming took 0 bases from V and 0 from J, leaving 7 bases between them. The CDR3 loop reads CASSLGPSSNQPQHF. The CDR3 coding sequence is TGTGCCAGCAGCTTGGGGCCGAGTAGCAATCAGCCCCAGCATTTT.

V gene TRBV28 combines with J gene TRBJ2-2, with TRBD2 identical over 7 bases. With 4 bases clipped from V and 1 base from J, the junction kept 3 bases outside the gene matches. Per germline, CDR1 MDHEN and CDR2 SYDVKM. This CDR3 region has 15 residues. CDR3 protein: CASSSASGNTGELFF. DNA of the CDR3: TGTGCCAGCAGTTCTGCTAGCGGGAACACCGGGGAGCTGTTTTTT. Using reference TRBV28 and TRBJ2-2 for the parts outside the CDR3, the full variable domain is DVKVTQSSRYLVKRTGEKVFLECVQDMDHENMFWYRQDPGLGLRLIYFSYDVKMKEKGDIPEGYSVSREKKERFSLILESASTNQTSMYLCASSSASGNTGELFFGEGSRLTVL.

This clone appeared many times. The chain joins TRBV27 to TRBJ1-1; D might be TRBD1 (5 bases). This CDR3 has 13 amino acids. V shed 3 bases and J shed 9 bases, with 14 bases lying between them. Germline assignment: CDR1 MNHEY and CDR2 SMNVEV (reference sequence). As DNA, the CDR3 is TGTGCCAGCAGTTTTTTACGGCAGGGCCAAGCTTTCTTT. This encodes CASSFLRQGQAFF.